A single sample gave rise to the 17 T cell receptor beta chains below, sequenced in a study of metastatic and nonmetastatic thyroid tumors. Patients had received no treatment of any kind before thyroid surgery. TCRdb called clones again from the PCR reads with MiXCR. The table lists around 8,700 clones, about 25% of them singletons. Sequenced material: adjacent normal tissue. The receptor source for this set is a female donor with papillary thyroid cancer or a benign thyroid nodule (not recorded which). Some clones in this sample may be carry-over from other donors' samples.

CDR3 sequence: CASRPSTGGRNQPQHF. The CDR3 DNA follows: TGTGCCAGCAGGCCTTCGACAGGGGGGCGCAATCAGCCCCAGCATTTT. This sequence joins TRBV27 and TRBJ1-5; 9 bases are a match to TRBD1. The CDR3 loop spans 16 amino acids. Germline CDR1 and CDR2: MNHEY and SMNVEV (reference sequence). The ends lost 6 bases at V and 2 bases at J; junction bases unmatched: 8.

By sample fraction, this clone is medium-sized. V is TRBV19 and J is TRBJ1-1; the D is unclear. The CDR3 totals 12 residues. The V end lost 10 bases, the J end lost 1 base, and 10 bases lay between the germline ends. In germline, CDR1 is LNHDA, CDR2 SQIVND (reference sequence). The CDR3 here is CATRTGNTEAFF. The CDR3 bases are TGTGCCACCCGGACGGGGAACACTGAAGCTTTCTTT.

By share, this clone counts as medium-sized. The chain employs TRBV11-1 and TRBJ1-1; D perhaps matches TRBD1 (6 bases). CDR3 length: 16 amino acids. V lost 7 bases, J lost 1 base, and 19 bases lay in between. The V gene's germline CDR1 is SGHAT and CDR2 FQDESV (reference sequence). CDR3 amino acids: CASTTGGGAWNTEAFF. The CDR3 DNA sequence: TGTGCCAGCACAACGGGAGGGGGGGCCTGGAACACTGAAGCTTTCTTT.

Sample share makes this clone medium-sized (0.01 to 0.1%). V usage is TRBV5-4 and J usage is TRBJ2-7; D is possibly TRBD2 (7 bases). The CDR3 has 15 amino acids. Germline V gives CDR1 SGHNT, CDR2 YYREEE (reference sequence). Trimming shortened V by 4 bases and J by 0 bases, and 14 bases separated the two germline ends. This chain's CDR3 is CASSIRGALSYEQYF. CDR3 DNA: TGTGCCAGCAGCATTCGGGGGGCCCTCTCCTACGAGCAGTACTTC.

This clone is deemed medium-sized. The chain employs TRBV6-2 or TRBV6-3 and TRBJ1-2, with D possibly matching TRBD1 (6 bases). Germline values: CDR1 MNHEY, CDR2 SVGEGT. CDR3 length: 14 residues. V shed 2 bases and J shed 5 bases, with 12 bases lying between them. The CDR3 loop is CASSYGGPAYGYTF. CDR3 nucleotides: TGTGCCAGCAGTTACGGGGGCCCTGCGTATGGCTACACCTTC.

This chain uses TRBV4-1 with TRBJ2-7, with D perhaps matching TRBD2 (6 bases). Trimming pared 1 base from V and 2 bases from J, leaving 12 bases between. The CDR3 runs to 15 residues. Germline V gives CDR1 MGHRA, CDR2 YSYEKL. For the CDR3, the DNA is TGCGCCAGCAGCCAAGCGGGAGCGAGTCCCTACGAGCAGTACTTC. Translating it yields CASSQAGASPYEQYF.

The chain couples TRBV20-1 to TRBJ2-1, with TRBD2 matching 11 bases. The CDR3 has 14 residues. CDR1 and CDR2 from the germline V gene are DFQATT and SNEGSKA (reference sequence). The trim removed 6 bases at V and 7 bases at J, leaving 8 bases unmatched. CDR3 DNA sequence: TGCAGTGCAGGGACTAGCGGCTATTGGAATGAGCAGTTCTTC. Residues: CSAGTSGYWNEQFF.

The chain uses TRBV6-5 and TRBJ2-2, with D possibly matching TRBD2 (6 bases). V lost 4 bases and J lost 6, with 18 bases in between. Germline V gives CDR1 MNHEY, CDR2 SVGAGI. There are 16 residues in the CDR3. The CDR3 DNA sequence: TGTGCCAGCAGTTCAAGTAGCGGATATGGCGCCGGGGAGCTGTTTTTT. Its protein is CASSSSSGYGAGELFF.

This clone qualifies as medium-sized. This chain links TRBV2 with TRBJ1-5, with D possibly being TRBD1 (5 bases). CDR1 SNHLY and CDR2 FYNNEI come from the germline V gene. The CDR3 is 14 amino acids. With 4 bases removed from V and 2 bases from J, the gap between germline ends came to 9 bases. The CDR3 loop reads CASSVGEGNQPQHF. The CDR3 coding sequence is TGTGCCAGCAGTGTGGGGGAGGGCAATCAGCCCCAGCATTTT.

This clone is labeled medium-sized (0.01 to 0.1%). This chain links TRBV6-1 with TRBJ1-4; tentative D call: TRBD1 (5 bases). This CDR3 spans 15 amino acids. Trimming stripped 6 bases from V and 4 bases from J, with 15 bases between. Germline CDR1 is MNHNS and CDR2 is SASEGT. The CDR3 coding sequence is TGTGCCAGCAGGACCCGGACCGGGGGTAATGAAAAACTGTTTTTT. This gives the protein CASRTRTGGNEKLFF.

This clone is labeled medium-sized (0.01 to 0.1%). The chain carries TRBV11-2 and TRBJ2-1, with D perhaps TRBD1 (6 bases). Trimming cost V 1 base and J 0 bases, with 7 bases left between them. The CDR3 covers 15 residues. CDR1 SGHAT and CDR2 FQNNGV come from the germline V gene. CDR3 loop: CASSLVRGSYNEQFF. In DNA form, the CDR3 reads TGTGCCAGCAGCTTAGTCAGGGGCTCCTACAATGAGCAGTTCTTC.

This clone is classed as medium-sized (0.01 to 0.1%). The CDR3 DNA reads as TGTGCCAGCAGTTTGGACACAGGAGGTGAGCAGTTCTTC. Its translation: CASSLDTGGEQFF. The genes are TRBV7-2 and TRBJ2-1; perhaps D is TRBD1 or TRBD2 (5 bases each). CDR3 length: 13 amino acids. The V gene lost 6 bases and the J gene lost 9 bases, with 15 bases spanning the gap. CDR1 is SGHTA, CDR2 FQGNSA, per germline.

This chain connects TRBV18 to TRBJ1-2; D gene ambiguous. The V end was cut by 2 bases, the J end by 2 bases, with 12 bases between. Germline V lookup: CDR1 KGHSH, CDR2 LQKENI. The CDR3 runs to 15 residues. The CDR3 sequence is CASSPERTPNYGYTF. CDR3 coding DNA: TGTGCCAGCTCACCAGAGCGGACCCCGAACTATGGCTACACCTTC.

By sample fraction, this clone is medium-sized. CDR3 protein: CATSGQAGANVLTF. CDR3 DNA: TGTGCCACCAGTGGGCAGGCTGGGGCCAACGTCCTGACTTTC. The V gene is TRBV24-1, the J gene TRBJ2-6; no clear D. This CDR3 is 14 amino acids long. V was pared by 5 bases and J by 2 bases, with 6 bases between. CDR1 KGHDR and CDR2 SFDVKD come from the germline V gene.

There are a few counts of this clone. The chain uses TRBV7-2 and TRBJ2-7; D perhaps matches TRBD2 (6 bases). V dropped 5 bases and J dropped 2 bases, with 13 bases sitting between them. CDR3 length equals 14 residues. In germline, CDR1 is SGHTA, CDR2 FQGNSA. The CDR3 DNA reads as TGTGCCAGCAGCCCGAGCGGGTCCCCCTACGAGCAGTACTTC. Its translation is CASSPSGSPYEQYF.

The chain uses TRBV7-3 and TRBJ1-6, with TRBD1 matching 9 bases. Trimming removed 2 bases from V and 7 bases from J; junction bases left unmatched: 3. Germline-derived CDR1 and CDR2 are SGHTA and FQGTGA. This CDR3 is 15 amino acids long. CDR3 loop: CASSLLGQGNSPLHF. The CDR3, as DNA: TGTGCCAGCAGCTTATTGGGACAGGGAAATTCACCCCTCCACTTT.

This clone is judged medium-sized. J is TRBJ1-2 and V is TRBV11-1; unclear D gene. This CDR3 region has 14 residues. Trimming removed 5 bases from V and 0 bases from J, with 10 bases in between. CDR1 and CDR2 from the germline V gene are SGHAT and FQDESV (reference sequence). The CDR3 DNA reads TGTGCCAGCAGCCAAGACGGACCTAACTATGGCTACACCTTC. It specifies CASSQDGPNYGYTF.